One and the same sample provided the 13 T cell receptor beta chains below, sequenced in a study of prognosis after radiotherapy for stage I lung cancer. The authors amplified TCR beta CDR3 from genomic DNA using two-round multiplex PCR. The authors ran first-round PCR with primers specific to each TRBV and TRBJ gene. TCRdb passed the multiplex PCR reads through MiXCR, listing each CDR3 protein once. The repertoire has about 18,000 distinct CDR3 sequences, roughly 45% of them found once; the top ten carry 35% to 50%. The sample consisted of PBMCs, taken before or after stereotactic body radiation therapy (not recorded which). These receptors originate from a donor of 50 years or more with non-small cell lung cancer.

This clonotype has ten or more counts. The chain employs TRBV12-3 or TRBV12-4 and TRBJ1-5; unclear D gene. With 1 base removed from V and 0 bases from J, the gap between germline ends came to 10 bases. CDR3 size: 16 residues. CDR3 sequence reads: CASSLGGQYSNQPQHF. Here the CDR3 DNA reads TGTGCCAGCAGTTTAGGTGGTCAGTATAGCAATCAGCCCCAGCATTTT.

The gene calls are TRBV2 and TRBJ2-1, with 11 nucleotides matching TRBD2. The CDR3 is 15 residues long. CDR1 is SNHLY and CDR2 is FYNNEI in the germline V gene. Trimming cost V 7 bases and J 5 bases; bases outside gene matches: 7. The CDR3 loop reads CASTGGLAVNNEQFF. CDR3 DNA sequence: TGTGCCAGCACTGGGGGACTAGCGGTTAACAATGAGCAGTTCTTC.

This clonotype has more than one count but fewer than ten. A clone one base away is much larger, so this may be a read error. The gene calls are TRBV10-3 and TRBJ2-3, with 7 bases fitting TRBD1. CDR3 size: 13 residues. The V gene end was trimmed by 10 bases and the J gene end by 5 bases; junction bases not matched to a gene: 9. CDR1 is ENHRY and CDR2 is SYGVKD in the germline V gene. This CDR3 is CATAGTDRDTQYF. The CDR3 coding sequence is TGTGCCACCGCCGGGACAGACCGAGATACGCAGTATTTT.

In this sample, this clonotype turned up many times. This sequence joins TRBV7-9 and TRBJ1-5; no definite D call. Germline loops: CDR1 SEHNR, CDR2 FQNEAQ (reference sequence). The V gene lost 5 bases and the J gene lost 11 bases, with 16 bases spanning the gap. This CDR3 comprises 13 residues. The CDR3 DNA reads TGTGCCAGCAGCGCGGGGTCGGGATCGGCCCAGCATTTT. Translated, it gives CASSAGSGSAQHF.

At least ten counts were recorded for this clonotype. The chain has TRBV12-3 or TRBV12-4 and TRBJ2-7, with TRBD1 matching 7 bases. V was clipped by 1 base and J by 5 bases; unmatched bases: 8. The CDR3 runs to 15 residues. The CDR3 is CASSLVGPGGNEQYF. In DNA, the CDR3 is TGTGCCAGCAGTTTAGTGGGACCAGGGGGAAACGAGCAGTACTTC.

The sample holds many counts of this clonotype. The chain combines TRBV28 with TRBJ1-4; tentatively, D is TRBD1 (5 bases). The CDR3 totals 15 residues. V shed 5 bases and J shed 5 bases, with 15 bases lying between them. CDR1 is MDHEN and CDR2 is SYDVKM in the germline V gene. The chain's CDR3 is CASSLAGDRNEKLFF. CDR3 nucleotide sequence: TGTGCCAGCAGTCTTGCCGGAGACAGAAATGAAAAACTGTTTTTT.

The chain couples TRBV6-2 or TRBV6-3 to TRBJ1-2, with D uncertain. Germline CDR1 MNHEY, CDR2 SVGEGT. V lost 8 bases, J lost 7 bases, and 17 bases lay in between. The CDR3 is 13 residues long. This CDR3 reads CASHPTAGRGYTF. The CDR3 nucleotides are TGTGCCAGCCATCCAACGGCAGGCCGTGGCTACACCTTC.

In regard to this clonotype: A much larger clone differs from this one at a single base, so this may be a read error. The V call is TRBV5-1, the J call TRBJ2-5; the match to TRBD1 covers 8 bases. There are 15 residues in the CDR3. Germline CDR1 reads SGHRS; CDR2 reads YFSETQ. DNA for the CDR3: TGCGCCAGCAGCGGACAGGGACAACCTGGGGAGACCAAGTACTTC. Its translation is CASSGQGQPGETKYF. Supplemented by reference TRBV5-1 and TRBJ2-5, the full variable domain reads KAGVTQTPRYLIKTRGQQVTLSCSPISGHRSVSWYQQTPGQGLQFLFEYFSETQRNKGNFPGRFSGRQFSNSRSEMNVSTLELGDSALYLCASSGQGQPGETKYFGPGTRLLVL.

V usage is TRBV2 and J usage is TRBJ2-7; D perhaps matches TRBD2 (5 bases). The V and J ends lost 10 bases and 3 bases respectively, with 22 bases between them. Germline values: CDR1 SNHLY, CDR2 FYNNEI. CDR3 length: 15 residues. CDR3 nucleotide sequence: TGTGCCACCGGGAAGTCCGGTTGCCGTCTCTACGAGCAGTACTTC. It codes for CATGKSGCRLYEQYF.

This clonotype is termed medium-sized (0.01 to 0.1%). J is TRBJ2-3 and V is TRBV20-1; D perhaps matches TRBD1 (5 bases). V dropped 2 bases and J dropped 4 bases, with 7 bases sitting between them. The germline gives CDR1 DFQATT, CDR2 SNEGSKA (reference sequence). The CDR3 extends over 12 amino acids. The DNA of the CDR3 is TGCAGTGCTAGACAGGGTTCAGATACGCAGTATTTT. Protein: CSARQGSDTQYF.

Concerning this clonotype: This likely stems from a read error, as it lies one base from a far larger clone. The rearrangement uses TRBV6-1 and TRBJ2-1; D remains ambiguous. From germline, CDR1 is MNHNS and CDR2 SASEGT. V shed 4 bases and J shed 5 bases, with 12 bases lying between them. The CDR3 is 14 amino acids. CDR3 sequence reads: CASSGTNTDNEQFF. The CDR3 nucleotides read TGTGCCAGCAGTGGCACGAACACCGACAATGAGCAGTTCTTC.

In its sample, this clonotype was seen a few times. The chain employs TRBV27 and TRBJ2-1; D possibly corresponds to TRBD1 (5 bases). Germline values: CDR1 MNHEY, CDR2 SMNVEV (reference sequence). CDR3 length equals 13 residues. The ends were cut back, 3 bases at V and 6 bases at J, with 9 bases in the middle. The CDR3 loop reads CASSFRTPNEQFF. The CDR3 bases are TGTGCCAGCAGTTTTCGGACACCCAATGAGCAGTTCTTC.

The rearrangement uses TRBV11-2 and TRBJ2-1; D possibly corresponds to TRBD2 (5 bases). The germline V gene has CDR1 SGHAT and CDR2 FQNNGV. The CDR3 consists of 17 residues. The V and J ends lost 2 bases and 8 bases respectively, with 22 bases between them. CDR3 sequence: CASSLNLLEGVSDEQFF. The CDR3 region has the DNA TGTGCCAGCAGCTTAAATCTTCTAGAGGGTGTTTCCGATGAGCAGTTCTTC.